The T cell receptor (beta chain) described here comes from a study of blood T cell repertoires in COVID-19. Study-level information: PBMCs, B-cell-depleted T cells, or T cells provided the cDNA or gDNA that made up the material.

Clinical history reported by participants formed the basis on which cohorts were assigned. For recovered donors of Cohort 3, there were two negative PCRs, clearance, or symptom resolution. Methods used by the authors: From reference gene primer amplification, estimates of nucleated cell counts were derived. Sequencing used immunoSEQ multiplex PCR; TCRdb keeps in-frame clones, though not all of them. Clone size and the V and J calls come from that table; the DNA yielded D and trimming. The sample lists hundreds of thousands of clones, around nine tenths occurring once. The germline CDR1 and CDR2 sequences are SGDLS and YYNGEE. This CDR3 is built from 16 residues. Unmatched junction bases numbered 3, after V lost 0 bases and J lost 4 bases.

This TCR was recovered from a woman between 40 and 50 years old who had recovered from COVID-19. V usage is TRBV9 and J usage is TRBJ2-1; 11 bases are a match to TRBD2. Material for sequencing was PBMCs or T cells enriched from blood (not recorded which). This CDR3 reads CASSVETSGVYNEQFF. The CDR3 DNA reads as TGTGCCAGCAGCGTAGAGACTAGCGGGGTGTACAATGAGCAGTTCTTC.